This note documents a single TCR beta chain sequence. No antigen is known for it. 60 Vbeta and 13 Jbeta primers were used in PCR. This table comes from immunoSEQ multiplex PCR, and its TCRdb copy is limited to in-frame clones, with some not included. The profile shows over 150,000 clones, 75% to 85% of them singletons. The data are from a study of cytomegalovirus exposure and HLA in healthy donors. General study points: Compared with the approximately 700-donor mean, an Asian-associated ancestry cluster reportedly had fewer N-insertions, according to a later analysis. Sequence variants that were highly shared formed a cluster that was likely a sequencing artifact. Presence/absence analysis assumed near-uniform sequencing depth across donors. Exclusion as indistinguishable affected some V segments, including TRBV6-2 and TRBV6-3.

Germline V gene lookup returns CDR1 SGHVS and CDR2 FQNEAQ. Trimming took off 0 bases at V and 4 bases at J, with 15 bases between the two ends. The CDR3 sequence is 16 residues long. This chain links TRBV7-8 with TRBJ2-5; TRBD2 might be the D (6 bases). The clonotype originates from a woman under 30 in good health and CMV-seronegative. The sample consisted of PBMCs. This CDR3 is CASSLAAGLARETQYF. CDR3 nucleotide sequence: TGTGCCAGCAGCTTAGCGGCGGGGTTAGCGCGAGAGACCCAGTACTTC. The variable domain in full, completed from reference TRBV7-8 and TRBJ2-5, reads GAGVSQSPRYKVAKRGQDVALRCDPISGHVSLFWYQQALGQGPEFLTYFQNEAQLDKSGLPSDRFFAERPEGSVSTLKIQRTQQEDSAVYLCASSLAAGLARETQYFGPGTRLLVL.